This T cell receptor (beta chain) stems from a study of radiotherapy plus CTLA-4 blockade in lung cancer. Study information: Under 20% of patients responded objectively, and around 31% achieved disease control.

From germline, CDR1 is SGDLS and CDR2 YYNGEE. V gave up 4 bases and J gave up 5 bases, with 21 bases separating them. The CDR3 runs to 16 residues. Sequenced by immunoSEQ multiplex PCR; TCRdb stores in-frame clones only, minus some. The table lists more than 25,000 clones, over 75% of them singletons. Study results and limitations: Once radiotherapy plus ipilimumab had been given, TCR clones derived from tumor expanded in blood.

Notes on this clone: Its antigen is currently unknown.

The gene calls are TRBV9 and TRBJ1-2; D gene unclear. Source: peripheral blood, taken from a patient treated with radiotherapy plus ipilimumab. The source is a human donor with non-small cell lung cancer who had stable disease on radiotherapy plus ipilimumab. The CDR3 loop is CASSPPGGRVWYGYTF. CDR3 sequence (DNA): TGTGCCAGCAGCCCCCCGGGAGGGAGGGTATGGTATGGCTACACCTTC. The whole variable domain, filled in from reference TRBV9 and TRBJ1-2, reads DSGVTQTPKHLITATGQRVTLRCSPRSGDLSVYWYQQSLDQGLQFLIQYYNGEERAKGNILERFSAQQFPDLHSELNLSSLELGDSALYFCASSPPGGRVWYGYTFGSGTRLTVV.